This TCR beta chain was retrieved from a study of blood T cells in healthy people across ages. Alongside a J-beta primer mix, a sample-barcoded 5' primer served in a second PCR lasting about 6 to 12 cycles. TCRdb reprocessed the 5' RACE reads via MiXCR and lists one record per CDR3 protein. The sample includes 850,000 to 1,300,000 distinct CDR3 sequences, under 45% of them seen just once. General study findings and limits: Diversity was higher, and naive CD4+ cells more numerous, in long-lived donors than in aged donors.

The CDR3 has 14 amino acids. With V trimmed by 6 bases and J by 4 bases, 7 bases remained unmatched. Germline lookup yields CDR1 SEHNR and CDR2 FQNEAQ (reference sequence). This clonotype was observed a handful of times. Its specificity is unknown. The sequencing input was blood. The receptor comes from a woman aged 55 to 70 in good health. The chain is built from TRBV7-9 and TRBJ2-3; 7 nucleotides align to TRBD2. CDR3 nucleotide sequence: TGTGCCAGCAGGCCGGGGGGAGCGGCAGATACGCAGTATTTT. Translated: CASRPGGAADTQYF.